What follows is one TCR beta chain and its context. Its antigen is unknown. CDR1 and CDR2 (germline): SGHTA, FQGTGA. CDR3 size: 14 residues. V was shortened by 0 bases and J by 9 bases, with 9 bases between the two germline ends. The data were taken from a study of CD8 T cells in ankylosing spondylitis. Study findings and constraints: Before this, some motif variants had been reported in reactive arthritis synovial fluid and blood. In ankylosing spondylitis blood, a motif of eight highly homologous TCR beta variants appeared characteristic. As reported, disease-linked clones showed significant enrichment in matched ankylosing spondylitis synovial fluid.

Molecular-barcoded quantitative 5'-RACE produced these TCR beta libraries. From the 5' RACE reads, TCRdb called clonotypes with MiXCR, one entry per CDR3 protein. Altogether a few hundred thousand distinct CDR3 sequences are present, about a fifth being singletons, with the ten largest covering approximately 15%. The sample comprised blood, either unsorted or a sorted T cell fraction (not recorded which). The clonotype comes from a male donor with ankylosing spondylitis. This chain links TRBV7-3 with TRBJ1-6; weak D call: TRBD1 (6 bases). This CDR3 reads CASSLTDRLSPLHF. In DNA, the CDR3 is TGTGCCAGCAGCTTAACGGACAGACTTTCACCCCTCCACTTT.